Below, 22 T cell receptor beta chains from the same sample are listed, as sequenced in a study of T cells in Graves' hyperthyroidism and ophthalmopathy. RNA transcripts were the template for amplifying TCR beta CDR3 regions. The HTBI primer set was used in a first-round RT-PCR of the TCR CDR3. TCRdb independently ran MiXCR on the multiplex PCR reads; one entry per CDR3 protein. The sample includes about 840,000 distinct CDR3 sequences, 38% of them seen just once. Sequenced sample: blood. Receptor source: a man aged 18 to 30 with Graves' hyperthyroidism.

As to this clonotype: A much larger clone sits a single nucleotide away, making a read error possible. This chain uses TRBV10-3 with TRBJ1-5, with D unclear. V lost 10 bases, J lost 6 bases, and 13 bases lay in between. Germline loops: CDR1 ENHRY, CDR2 SYGVKD. CDR3 length equals 12 residues. CDR3 in DNA: TGTGCCAGCGGTCGGGAGAGTCAGCCCCAGCATTTT. Translation: CASGRESQPQHF.

The rearrangement joins TRBV2 to TRBJ2-7; D may be TRBD2 (7 bases). Trimming left V 7 bases short and J 0 bases short, with 13 bases between. The CDR3 extends over 14 amino acids. Germline V gene data show CDR1 as SNHLY and CDR2 as FYNNEI. The CDR3 coding sequence is TGTGCCAGCACGGGGGGCACCCTCTCCTACGAGCAGTACTTC. Translated: CASTGGTLSYEQYF.

V is TRBV6-5 and J is TRBJ1-6; unclear D gene. CDR3 length: 14 residues. V dropped 2 bases and J dropped 6 bases, with 8 bases sitting between them. Germline lookup yields CDR1 MNHEY and CDR2 SVGAGI. The CDR3 is CASSYDPLNSPLHF. The CDR3 DNA sequence: TGTGCCAGCAGTTACGACCCACTTAATTCACCCCTCCACTTT.

The chain carries TRBV7-9 and TRBJ1-4, with a possible D match to TRBD1 (5 bases). Germline CDR1 SEHNR, CDR2 FQNEAQ (reference sequence). The CDR3 is 17 amino acids. The V and J ends lost 3 bases and 7 bases respectively, with 21 bases between them. The CDR3 sequence is CASSLGPRRKGGEKLFF. DNA of the CDR3: TGTGCCAGCAGCTTGGGGCCCCGACGAAAAGGTGGTGAAAAACTGTTTTTT.

The rearrangement links TRBV11-2 to TRBJ2-6; 10 bases fit TRBD1. This CDR3 is built from 19 residues. After removal of 2 bases from V and 2 bases from J, the junction contained 9 bases not matched to a gene. The germline V gene has CDR1 SGHAT and CDR2 FQNNGV. The CDR3 here is CASSLWDRGMNTGANVLTF. In DNA form, the CDR3 reads TGTGCCAGCAGCTTATGGGACAGGGGTATGAACACTGGGGCCAACGTCCTGACTTTC.

The chain has TRBV29-1 and TRBJ1-2, with TRBD1 matching over 10 bases. V was pared by 7 bases and J by 6 bases, with 8 bases of the junction left unmatched. Looked up from germline, CDR1 is SQVTM and CDR2 is ANQGSEA. This CDR3 has 13 residues. The CDR3 bases are TGCAGCGCTCCGTGGACAGGGGGTGATGGCTACACCTTC. It codes for CSAPWTGGDGYTF.

The chain links TRBV12-3 or TRBV12-4 to TRBJ1-3; D gene unclear. The ends were cut back, 7 bases at V and 0 bases at J, with 10 bases in the middle. This CDR3 spans 14 amino acids. CDR3 DNA sequence: TGTGCCAGCACCCCCGGCACCTCTGGAAACACCATATATTTT. As protein: CASTPGTSGNTIYF.

This clonotype was observed many times. This chain links TRBV2 with TRBJ1-4; perhaps TRBD1 as D (6 bases). This CDR3 has 14 residues. Germline assignment: CDR1 SNHLY and CDR2 FYNNEI. V lost 3 bases to trimming and J lost 10 bases, with 15 bases between them. CDR3 loop: CASSDRGLPGKLFF. Here the CDR3 DNA reads TGTGCCAGCAGTGATAGGGGGTTGCCTGGAAAACTGTTTTTT.

The chain is built from TRBV7-2 and TRBJ1-1; D is unresolved. V gave up 1 base and J gave up 5 bases, with 11 bases separating them. This CDR3 has 14 amino acids. In germline, CDR1 is SGHTA, CDR2 FQGNSA. The DNA of the CDR3 is TGTGCCAGCAGCTTAGAAGGGTGGATAACTGAAGCTTTCTTT. The encoded protein is CASSLEGWITEAFF.

The table lists this clonotype with a few counts. CDR3: CASSLSGASNQPQHF. Written as DNA, the CDR3 is TGTGCCAGCAGTTTATCTGGGGCTAGCAATCAGCCCCAGCATTTT. The rearrangement joins TRBV7-8 to TRBJ1-5, with D possibly TRBD1 on 5 matching bases. Germline CDR1 and CDR2: SGHVS and FQNEAQ. V lost 6 bases and J lost 0, with 12 bases in between. This CDR3 is built from 15 residues.

This chain joins TRBV2 and TRBJ2-7, with 9 bases fitting TRBD2. Trimming at V came to 6 bases and at J to 5 bases, leaving 8 bases not matched to a gene. The germline V gene has CDR1 SNHLY and CDR2 FYNNEI. The CDR3 is 14 residues long. The CDR3: CASSRTSVLNEQYF. For the CDR3, the DNA is TGTGCCAGCAGCCGGACTAGCGTCTTGAACGAGCAGTACTTC.

This clonotype was counted between two and nine times. The rearrangement links TRBV20-1 to TRBJ1-2; D ambiguous. Trimming took 3 bases from V and 1 from J, leaving 3 bases between them. CDR3 length: 11 amino acids. Germline lookup yields CDR1 DFQATT and CDR2 SNEGSKA (reference sequence). The CDR3 sequence: CSASINYGYTF. The CDR3 DNA reads TGCAGTGCTAGCATTAACTATGGCTACACCTTC.

A remark on this clonotype: This is likely a read error, given that the CDR3 carries no conserved phenylalanine or tryptophan at its end. No DNA is shown, since the ends of the CDR3 on it are uncertain; the CDR3 is the one TCRdb lists. The chain employs TRBV9 and TRBJ2-6; the table's D call TRBD2 went unverified against the DNA. The CDR3 contains 10 residues when both ends are counted. The germline gives CDR1 SGDLS, CDR2 YYNGEE. The CDR3 sequence is CASSVGGTNT.

This sequence joins TRBV10-2 and TRBJ1-4; no clear D. V lost 6 bases to trimming and J lost 4 bases, with 9 bases between them. In germline, CDR1 is WSHSY, CDR2 SAAADI. CDR3 length: 13 amino acids. CDR3 sequence (DNA): TGCGCCAGCAGCGTGACATTTAATGAAAAACTGTTTTTT. Translation gives CASSVTFNEKLFF.

The CDR3 DNA is TGTGCCAGCAGCATCCGAGGGACAGGAACAATGAACACTGAAGCTTTCTTT. Translating it yields CASSIRGTGTMNTEAFF. The rearrangement uses TRBV7-2 and TRBJ1-1; 8 nucleotides line up with TRBD1. Germline trimming cut 5 bases from V and 0 bases from J; bases unmatched to any gene: 11. Germline values: CDR1 SGHTA, CDR2 FQGNSA. The CDR3 loop spans 17 amino acids.

This clonotype was observed a handful of times. J is TRBJ2-5 and V is TRBV20-1; the D is unclear. V was trimmed by 5 bases and J by 2 bases, leaving 12 bases between them. The V gene's germline CDR1 is DFQATT and CDR2 SNEGSKA (reference sequence). The CDR3 is 13 residues long. This CDR3 reads CSALDRRQETQYF. CDR3 in DNA: TGCAGTGCTCTTGACCGTAGACAAGAGACCCAGTACTTC.

This chain joins TRBV29-1 and TRBJ2-2, with D possibly TRBD2 on 6 matching bases. With 6 bases removed from V and 4 bases from J, the gap between germline ends came to 15 bases. The germline V gene has CDR1 SQVTM and CDR2 ANQGSEA. The CDR3 has 14 amino acids. The CDR3 is CSVKAGTATGELFF. As DNA, the CDR3 is TGCAGCGTAAAGGCCGGGACTGCCACCGGGGAGCTGTTTTTT.

The rearrangement links TRBV2 to TRBJ2-7, with D unresolved. The CDR3 has 11 residues. Germline V gives CDR1 SNHLY, CDR2 FYNNEI. The germline V and J ends were trimmed by 7 bases and 3 bases, with 7 bases remaining between them. CDR3 nucleotides: TGTGCCAGCACCAGCTTCTACGAGCAGTACTTC. Translated: CASTSFYEQYF. The full variable domain, with the rest looked up from reference TRBV2 and TRBJ2-7, is EPEVTQTPSHQVTQMGQEVILRCVPISNHLYFYWYRQILGQKVEFLVSFYNNEISEKSEIFDDQFSVERPDGSNFTLKIRSTKLEDSAMYFCASTSFYEQYFGPGTRLTVT.

V is TRBV5-5 and J is TRBJ1-5; tentative D call: TRBD1 (5 bases). Germline values: CDR1 SGHKS, CDR2 YYEKEE (reference sequence). V lost 5 bases and J lost 7, with 16 bases in between. This CDR3 is 14 amino acids long. The CDR3 loop is CASRPGPGEQPQHF. The CDR3 DNA is TGTGCCAGCAGGCCGGGACCGGGGGAACAGCCCCAGCATTTT.

This clonotype was counted a single time. A much larger clone differs by one base, so this may be a read error. V usage is TRBV7-2 and J usage is TRBJ1-4, with D possibly TRBD1 on 6 matching bases. Germline V gene data show CDR1 as SGHTA and CDR2 as FQGNSA. The CDR3 is made up of 16 amino acids. V lost 4 bases to trimming and J lost 2 bases, with 14 bases between them. The CDR3: CASSSNRAGTNEKLFF. The CDR3 coding sequence is TGTGCCAGCAGCTCGAACAGGGCTGGGACTAATGAAAAACTGTTTTTT.

Points on this clonotype: A read error may explain this, as a much larger clone is one base away. The J gene is TRBJ1-4, the V gene TRBV2, with D possibly TRBD1 on 5 matching bases. Trimming took 11 bases from V and 6 from J, leaving 19 bases between them. The CDR3 is made up of 14 amino acids. Germline V gene sequence: CDR1 SNHLY, CDR2 FYNNEI. The CDR3 reads CAGQEGSYDEKLFF. The DNA for the CDR3 is TGTGCCGGTCAGGAGGGGAGTTATGATGAAAAACTGTTTTTT.

Regarding this clonotype: A read error may explain this, as a much larger clone is one base away. CDR3 amino acids: CASSSELRTASEAFF. For the CDR3, the DNA is TGCGCCAGCAGCTCGGAACTGAGGACAGCAAGTGAAGCTTTCTTT. The chain has TRBV5-1 and TRBJ1-1; weak D call: TRBD1 (6 bases). The CDR3 is 15 residues long. V was trimmed by 3 bases and J by 7 bases, leaving 19 bases between them. CDR1 and CDR2 from the germline V gene are SGHRS and YFSETQ. The full variable domain, rest sourced from reference TRBV5-1 and TRBJ1-1, is KAGVTQTPRYLIKTRGQQVTLSCSPISGHRSVSWYQQTPGQGLQFLFEYFSETQRNKGNFPGRFSGRQFSNSRSEMNVSTLELGDSALYLCASSSELRTASEAFFGQGTRLTVV.